The 19 T cell receptor beta chains listed next were all sequenced from one sample in a study of T cell responses to AZD1222 COVID-19 vaccine. Here immunoSEQ multiplex PCR was the method, and the copy in TCRdb shows in-frame clones only, minus some. The sample has about 170,000 clones; around 88% are singletons. Sequenced here: peripheral blood, sampled 28 days after the second AZD1222 dose. These TCRs come from an adult who received the AZD1222 COVID-19 vaccine.

V is TRBV28 and J is TRBJ1-6; a possible D gene is TRBD1 (6 bases). V lost 5 bases and J lost 5, with 13 bases in between. The CDR3 spans 15 residues. Germline-derived CDR1 and CDR2 are MDHEN and SYDVKM. The DNA of the CDR3 is TGTGCCAGCAGTGCACAGGGTCTAGATAATTCACCCCTCCACTTT. Translation: CASSAQGLDNSPLHF.

J is TRBJ2-2 and V is TRBV6-2 or TRBV6-3; D not certain. Trimming shortened V by 0 bases and J by 1 base, and 6 bases separated the two germline ends. CDR3 length: 15 amino acids. In germline, CDR1 is MNHEY, CDR2 SVGEGT. The CDR3 sequence: CASSYSGGNTGELFF. As DNA, the CDR3 is TGTGCCAGCAGTTACTCAGGCGGGAACACCGGGGAGCTGTTTTTT.

The chain couples TRBV9 to TRBJ1-1, with D possibly TRBD1 on 5 matching bases. V was cut by 3 bases and J by 1 base, with 13 bases left in between. The germline CDR1 and CDR2 sequences are SGDLS and YYNGEE. The CDR3 length is 15 residues. This CDR3 is CASSADVTGNTEAFF. In DNA, the CDR3 is TGTGCCAGCAGCGCCGACGTAACAGGGAACACTGAAGCTTTCTTT.

V is TRBV9 and J is TRBJ2-3; no reliable D call. The CDR3 loop spans 14 amino acids. Germline V gene sequence: CDR1 SGDLS, CDR2 YYNGEE. The ends were cut back, 0 bases at V and 0 bases at J, with 5 bases in the middle. CDR3 DNA sequence: TGTGCCAGCAGCGTAGGAGCGAGCACAGATACGCAGTATTTT. Its translation is CASSVGASTDTQYF. Full variable domain (missing parts from reference TRBV9 and TRBJ2-3): DSGVTQTPKHLITATGQRVTLRCSPRSGDLSVYWYQQSLDQGLQFLIQYYNGEERAKGNILERFSAQQFPDLHSELNLSSLELGDSALYFCASSVGASTDTQYFGPGTRLTVL.

The chain links TRBV6-5 to TRBJ2-3; perhaps TRBD1 as D (6 bases). The germline V and J ends were trimmed by 7 bases and 2 bases, with 13 bases remaining between them. In germline, CDR1 is MNHEY, CDR2 SVGAGI. The CDR3 spans 14 residues. As DNA, the CDR3 is TGTGCCAGCACTAAGGGACATATCACAGATACGCAGTATTTT. Encoded protein: CASTKGHITDTQYF.

The chain has TRBV7-2 and TRBJ1-2, with TRBD1 matching over 8 bases. Germline CDR1 is SGHTA and CDR2 is FQGNSA. The CDR3 loop spans 16 amino acids. V dropped 1 base and J dropped 4; count of bases not matched to a gene: 8. CDR3 residues: CASSLGAGGFGYGYTF. For the CDR3, the DNA is TGTGCCAGCAGCTTAGGGGCAGGGGGCTTCGGCTATGGCTACACCTTC.

The V gene is TRBV27, the J gene TRBJ2-7; D unclear. Between the trimmed V and J ends, which lost 7 bases and 2 bases, there was a span of 6 bases. Germline V gives CDR1 MNHEY, CDR2 SMNVEV (reference sequence). This CDR3 comprises 11 residues. The CDR3 nucleotides are TGTGCCAGCAAGTCGGCCTACGAGCAGTACTTC. Amino acid sequence: CASKSAYEQYF.

The CDR3 DNA reads as TGCGCCAGCAGCCAAGACAGGGACGGAGACTACGAGCAGTACTTC. Protein: CASSQDRDGDYEQYF. The V call is TRBV4-1, the J call TRBJ2-7; D may be TRBD1 or TRBD2 (5 bases each). Germline loops: CDR1 MGHRA, CDR2 YSYEKL. Trimming shortened V by 0 bases and J by 3 bases, and 12 bases separated the two germline ends. CDR3 size: 15 residues.

The chain has TRBV5-6 and TRBJ2-7; TRBD1 matches at 9 bases. This CDR3 contains 14 residues. The germline V gene encodes CDR1 SGHDT and CDR2 YYEEEE. The V segment lost 4 bases and the J segment 4 bases; nucleotides outside the gene matches: 6. The CDR3 spells CASSLRDRAYEQYF. CDR3 sequence (DNA): TGTGCCAGCAGCCTAAGGGACAGGGCGTACGAGCAGTACTTC.

The gene calls are TRBV18 and TRBJ1-2; D call uncertain. Germline CDR1 and CDR2: KGHSH and LQKENI. Trimming removed 5 bases from V and 4 bases from J, with 17 bases in between. This CDR3 is built from 15 residues. CDR3 nucleotides: TGTGCCAGCTCAACTAACCCGAAAACGAGCTATGGCTACACCTTC. It specifies CASSTNPKTSYGYTF.

The chain joins TRBV5-8 to TRBJ2-3; D is undetermined. CDR1 is SGHTS, CDR2 YDEGEE, per germline. Trimming pared 4 bases from V and 2 bases from J, leaving 5 bases between. The CDR3 is made up of 12 amino acids. The chain's CDR3 is CASSQTTDTQYF. CDR3 DNA sequence: TGTGCCAGCAGCCAAACCACAGATACGCAGTATTTT.

The chain carries TRBV2 and TRBJ1-5; TRBD1 might be the D (6 bases). Germline CDR1 reads SNHLY; CDR2 reads FYNNEI. This CDR3 is 15 amino acids long. The V gene lost 2 bases and the J gene lost 6 bases, with 14 bases spanning the gap. For the CDR3, the DNA is TGTGCCAGCAGTGAAAACAGGGTGTTGTTTCAGCCCCAGCATTTT. Its protein product is CASSENRVLFQPQHF.

The gene calls are TRBV1 and TRBJ1-5; TRBD1 is the table's D call and was not checked against the DNA. TRBV1 is a pseudogene segment. The CDR3 is 16 residues long. CDR3 residues: CTSSLFGAVWNQPQHF. The DNA of the CDR3 is TGCACCAGCAGCCTATTTGGGGCAGTTTGGAATCAGCCCCAGCATTTT.

The chain uses TRBV5-8 and TRBJ1-2; D is possibly TRBD1 (6 bases). V lost 4 bases and J lost 8, with 12 bases in between. Germline V CDR1 and CDR2: SGHTS, YDEGEE. The CDR3 runs 12 residues. The DNA of the CDR3 is TGTGCCAGCAGCCGGGACACCCCAGGCTACACCTTC. Amino acid sequence: CASSRDTPGYTF.

This chain links TRBV6-5 with TRBJ1-3; D unresolved. V lost 6 bases and J 4 bases, leaving 10 bases between the germline ends. The CDR3 is 13 amino acids. Per the germline V gene, CDR1 is MNHEY and CDR2 is SVGAGI. The CDR3 sequence: CASSLDGGNTIYF. CDR3 DNA sequence: TGTGCCAGCAGCCTCGACGGAGGAAACACCATATATTTT.

The rearrangement joins TRBV7-2 to TRBJ1-3; D may be TRBD1 (5 bases). CDR1 is SGHTA and CDR2 is FQGNSA in the germline V gene. The V end lost 4 bases, the J end lost 2 bases, and 15 bases lay between the germline ends. The CDR3 loop spans 16 amino acids. CDR3 loop: CASSSGVPGAGNTIYF. As DNA, the CDR3 is TGTGCCAGCAGCTCGGGGGTCCCGGGGGCTGGAAACACCATATATTTT.

This chain links TRBV7-9 with TRBJ2-3; 14 nucleotides align to TRBD2. The junction had 6 bases not matched to a gene; V was cut back by 5 bases and J by 2 bases. The CDR3 loop spans 17 amino acids. The germline CDR1 and CDR2 sequences are SEHNR and FQNEAQ (reference sequence). In DNA form, the CDR3 reads TGTGCCAGCAGCCCTAGGGGACTAGCGGGGGTCACAGATACGCAGTATTTT. Encoded protein: CASSPRGLAGVTDTQYF.

This chain uses TRBV9 with TRBJ2-3; no definite D call. In germline, CDR1 is SGDLS, CDR2 YYNGEE. The CDR3 has 14 residues. The V gene lost 0 bases and the J gene lost 3 bases, with 8 bases spanning the gap. The CDR3 DNA is TGTGCCAGCAGCGTAGTGGGTAGTACAGATACGCAGTATTTT. The encoded protein is CASSVVGSTDTQYF.

V and J are TRBV3-1 (or the pseudogene TRBV3-2) and TRBJ1-1; D is perhaps TRBD1 (5 bases). Germline V CDR1 and CDR2: LGHDT, YNNKEL (reference sequence). V lost 0 bases and J 5 bases, leaving 13 bases between the germline ends. The length of the CDR3 is 15 residues. CDR3 sequence (DNA): TGTGCCAGCAGCCAAGATGGGGCAGGGTGGACTGAAGCTTTCTTT. This translates into CASSQDGAGWTEAFF.